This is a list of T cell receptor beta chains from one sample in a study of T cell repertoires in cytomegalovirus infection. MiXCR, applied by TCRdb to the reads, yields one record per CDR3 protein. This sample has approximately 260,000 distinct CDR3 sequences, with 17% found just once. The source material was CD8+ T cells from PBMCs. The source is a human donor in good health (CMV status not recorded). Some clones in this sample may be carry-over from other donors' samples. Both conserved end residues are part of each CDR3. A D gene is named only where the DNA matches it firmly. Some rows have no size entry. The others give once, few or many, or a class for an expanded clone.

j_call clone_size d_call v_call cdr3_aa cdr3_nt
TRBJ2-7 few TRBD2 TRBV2 CASNSGGRLSEQYF TGTGCCAGCAATAGCGGGGGGCGCCTATCCGAGCAGTACTTC
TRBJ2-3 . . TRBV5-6 CASSLDRRYTDTQYF TGTGCCAGCAGCTTGGACAGGAGATACACAGATACGCAGTATTTT
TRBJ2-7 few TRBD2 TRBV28 CASSLSGGPSNYEQYF TGTGCCAGCAGTTTATCGGGGGGACCGAGCAACTACGAGCAGTACTTC
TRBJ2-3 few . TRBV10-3 CAISEDRAPPDTQYF TGTGCCATCAGTGAGGACAGAGCACCACCAGATACGCAGTATTTT
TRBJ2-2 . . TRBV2 CASMDTNTGELFF TGTGCCAGCATGGACACTAACACCGGGGAGCTGTTTTTT
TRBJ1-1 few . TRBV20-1 CSARGSDGTEAFF TGCAGTGCTAGAGGTAGTGATGGGACTGAAGCTTTCTTT
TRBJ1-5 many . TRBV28 CASSFNGHNQPQHF TGTGCCAGCAGTTTCAACGGTCACAATCAGCCCCAGCATTTT
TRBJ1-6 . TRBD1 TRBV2 CASSLPGQGISPLHF TGTGCCAGCAGTCTACCGGGACAGGGAATTTCACCCCTCCACTTT
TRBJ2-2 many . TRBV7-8 CASSAEGLPGELFF TGTGCCAGCAGCGCGGAAGGGCTACCCGGGGAGCTGTTTTTT
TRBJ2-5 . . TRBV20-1 CSASSREETQYF TGCAGTGCTAGTAGTAGAGAAGAGACCCAGTACTTC